The rows below give T cell receptor beta chains drawn from one sample of a study of blood T cell repertoires in COVID-19. Assay: immunoSEQ multiplex PCR; the TCRdb copy retains only in-frame clones and omits some. The top ten clones hold approximately 12% of a sample with 71,000 or so clones, approximately 80% of them seen once. The sequencing sample was made of peripheral blood. Every receptor here comes from a man in his fifties or sixties with acute or convalescent COVID-19. The CDR3 runs from the conserved cysteine through the conserved F or W. D genes are given only for firm matches. Part of the rows lack a size; the others show once, few, many or a class for expanded clones.

size: -; V: TRBV2; length: 12; J: TRBJ2-1; D: TRBD2; DNA: TGTGCCAGCAGTGAAGATAGCGGGAGACCGGTCTTC; CDR3: CASSEDSGRPVF
size: few; V: TRBV4-1; length: 14; J: TRBJ1-4; D: -; DNA: TGCGCCAGCAGCCCGGGGGCAACTAATGAAAAACTGTTTTTT; CDR3: CASSPGATNEKLFF
size: -; V: TRBV5-6; length: 14; J: TRBJ2-5; D: TRBD1; DNA: TGTGCCAGCAGCCCAGACAGGGCTTTGGAGACCCAGTACTTC; CDR3: CASSPDRALETQYF
size: -; V: TRBV9; length: 17; J: TRBJ1-3; D: TRBD1; DNA: TGTGCCAGCAGCGTACGGTCTCAGGGGGCGTCCGGAAACACCATATATTTT; CDR3: CASSVRSQGASGNTIYF
size: -; V: TRBV6-2/TRBV6-3; length: 18; J: TRBJ2-1; D: TRBD2; DNA: TGTGCCAGCAGCAAGCAGCGGGGTATTATTAGCTCCTACAATGAGCAGTTCTTC; CDR3: CASSKQRGIISSYNEQFF
size: -; V: TRBV6-5; length: 13; J: TRBJ1-1; D: -; DNA: TGTGCCAGCAGTTACGTTTCCCGGGGTGAAGCTTTCTTT; CDR3: CASSYVSRGEAFF
size: -; V: TRBV7-8; length: 14; J: TRBJ2-7; D: TRBD2; DNA: TGTGCCAGCAGCACCGGGGGGGTTTCCTACGAGCAGTACTTC; CDR3: CASSTGGVSYEQYF
size: -; V: TRBV7-2; length: 12; J: TRBJ1-6; D: -; DNA: TGTGCCAGCAGCTTGGAGAATTCACCCCTCCACTTT; CDR3: CASSLENSPLHF
size: once; V: TRBV18; length: 17; J: TRBJ1-3; D: TRBD1; DNA: TGTGCCAGCTCACCAGAGACAGGGAGATTCTCTGGAAACACCATATATTTT; CDR3: CASSPETGRFSGNTIYF
size: -; V: TRBV6-5; length: 14; J: TRBJ1-6; D: -; DNA: TGTGCCAGCAGTTTTAGGGAGACTAATTCACCCCTCCACTTT; CDR3: CASSFRETNSPLHF
size: few; V: TRBV2; length: 15; J: TRBJ2-4; D: -; DNA: TGTGCCAGCACCCCCGGGATGCCCGCCAAAAACATTCAGTACTTC; CDR3: CASTPGMPAKNIQYF
size: -; V: TRBV2; length: 17; J: TRBJ2-7; D: TRBD2; DNA: TGTGCCAGCAGTGAATGGGCTGGGACGGGCGGGAGCTACGAGCAGTACTTC; CDR3: CASSEWAGTGGSYEQYF
size: -; V: TRBV6-5; length: 14; J: TRBJ2-7; D: TRBD1; DNA: TGTGCCAGCAGACCGGGACAGGGGCCCTACGAGCAGTACTTC; CDR3: CASRPGQGPYEQYF
size: -; V: TRBV30; length: 15; J: TRBJ1-6; D: -; DNA: TGTGCCTGGAGCGACGGCACCGGGGGTGGTTCACCCCTCCACTTT; CDR3: CAWSDGTGGGSPLHF
size: -; V: TRBV7-2; length: 12; J: TRBJ1-1; D: -; DNA: TGTGCCAGCCGACAGACTCTAGGTGAAGCTTTCTTT; CDR3: CASRQTLGEAFF
size: -; V: TRBV10-3; length: 13; J: TRBJ2-5; D: TRBD1; DNA: TGTGCCATCACCCGGGACAGGAAAGAGGCCCAGTACTTC; CDR3: CAITRDRKEAQYF
size: -; V: TRBV3-1/TRBV3-2; length: 16; J: TRBJ2-2; D: TRBD1; DNA: TGTGCCAGCAGCCGCGGACAGGGGGCGATCACCGGGGAGCTGTTTTTT; CDR3: CASSRGQGAITGELFF
size: -; V: TRBV29-1; length: 13; J: TRBJ1-4; D: TRBD1; DNA: TGCAGCGTCCATACAGGGGGGGGTGAAAAACTGTTTTTT; CDR3: CSVHTGGGEKLFF
size: -; V: TRBV6-2/TRBV6-3; length: 13; J: TRBJ1-1; D: -; DNA: TGTGCCAGCAGCCGGGACATTGGTGCTGAAGCTTTCTTT; CDR3: CASSRDIGAEAFF
size: few; V: TRBV25-1; length: 13; J: TRBJ2-5; D: -; DNA: TGTGCCAGCAGTCGGATGATAGCAGAGACCCAGTACTTC; CDR3: CASSRMIAETQYF
size: -; V: TRBV6-5; length: 10; J: TRBJ1-6; D: -; DNA: TGTGCCAGCAGCTATTCACCCCTCCACTTT; CDR3: CASSYSPLHF
size: -; V: TRBV12-2; length: 14; J: TRBJ1-1; D: -; DNA: TGTGCAAGTCGCTCCCGGGAGGGAAGAACTGAAGCTTTCTTT; CDR3: CASRSREGRTEAFF
size: once; V: TRBV5-4; length: 16; J: TRBJ2-1; D: TRBD1; DNA: TGTGCCAGCAGTCTACTTACAGGGGGCTCCTACAATGAGCAGTTCTTC; CDR3: CASSLLTGGSYNEQFF
size: -; V: TRBV7-3; length: 13; J: TRBJ1-5; D: TRBD1; DNA: TGTGCCAGCAGCCTAACAGGGGATCAGCCCCAGCATTTT; CDR3: CASSLTGDQPQHF
size: -; V: TRBV9; length: 18; J: TRBJ2-6; D: -; DNA: TGTGCCAGCAGCGTAGCTCCCCCGCGCGTCTCTGGGGCCAACGTCCTGACTTTC; CDR3: CASSVAPPRVSGANVLTF
size: -; V: TRBV18; length: 17; J: TRBJ1-3; D: -; DNA: TGTGCCAGCTCACCACCGGGGGGATCTCTGAAAGGAAACACCATATATTTT; CDR3: CASSPPGGSLKGNTIYF
size: -; V: TRBV25-1; length: 14; J: TRBJ1-1; D: TRBD1; DNA: TGTGCCAGCAGGTCTCAGACAGGGAGCACTGAAGCTTTCTTT; CDR3: CASRSQTGSTEAFF
size: -; V: TRBV19; length: 17; J: TRBJ2-1; D: TRBD2; DNA: TGTGCCAGTAGTCCACTAACCCCGGGGGGGGGTACGAATGAGCAGTTCTTC; CDR3: CASSPLTPGGGTNEQFF
size: -; V: TRBV14; length: 17; J: TRBJ2-5; D: TRBD2; DNA: TGTGCCAGCAGCCAATCCAGGACTAGCGGGAGAAAAGAGACCCAGTACTTC; CDR3: CASSQSRTSGRKETQYF
size: -; V: TRBV9; length: 16; J: TRBJ1-2; D: TRBD1; DNA: TGTGCCAGCAGCGCCCCCTCGACAGGGGGGAACTATGGCTACACCTTC; CDR3: CASSAPSTGGNYGYTF
size: few; V: TRBV5-4; length: 15; J: TRBJ1-2; D: -; DNA: TGTGCCAGCAGCTTCAATACTGGAGCTAACTATGGCTACACCTTC; CDR3: CASSFNTGANYGYTF
size: -; V: TRBV5-4; length: 12; J: TRBJ1-5; D: -; DNA: TGTGCCAGCAGCACCGACGGGGGGCCCCAGCATTTT; CDR3: CASSTDGGPQHF
size: -; V: TRBV7-9; length: 16; J: TRBJ2-3; D: -; DNA: TGTGCCAGCAGCTTAATGAGGGCAGGAACCTCAGATACGCAGTATTTT; CDR3: CASSLMRAGTSDTQYF
size: -; V: TRBV7-9; length: 16; J: TRBJ1-1; D: -; DNA: TGTGCCAGCAGCCACGGGTCGGCAGGACTTAACACTGAAGCTTTCTTT; CDR3: CASSHGSAGLNTEAFF
size: -; V: TRBV6-4; length: 13; J: TRBJ2-2; D: -; DNA: TGTGCCAGCAGTGAGCGGGACACCGGGGAGCTGTTTTTT; CDR3: CASSERDTGELFF
size: -; V: TRBV7-2; length: 15; J: TRBJ2-5; D: TRBD1; DNA: TGTGCCAGCAGCTTAAGGGGGCGTCCGCAGGAGACCCAGTACTTC; CDR3: CASSLRGRPQETQYF
size: -; V: TRBV5-1; length: 15; J: TRBJ2-1; D: TRBD1; DNA: TGCGCCAGCAGCCCTAGGGGACAGCTAAACAATGAGCAGTTCTTC; CDR3: CASSPRGQLNNEQFF
size: once; V: TRBV6-2/TRBV6-3; length: 17; J: TRBJ2-7; D: TRBD1; DNA: TGTGCCAGCAGTTACTCAACAGGGGGCTCACACTCCTACGAGCAGTACTTC; CDR3: CASSYSTGGSHSYEQYF
size: -; V: TRBV29-1; length: 12; J: TRBJ1-1; D: TRBD1; DNA: TGCAGCGTCTCCGGGACAGGGGTAATGGCTTTCTTT; CDR3: CSVSGTGVMAFF
size: -; V: TRBV28; length: 17; J: TRBJ2-7; D: TRBD2; DNA: TGTGCCAGCAGTTTCTCTCGGACTAGCGGGAGTAATGGCGAGCAGTACTTC; CDR3: CASSFSRTSGSNGEQYF
size: -; V: TRBV7-2; length: 13; J: TRBJ1-2; D: -; DNA: TGTGCCAGCAGCTTAGGCAGTTTCTATGGCTACACCTTC; CDR3: CASSLGSFYGYTF
size: -; V: TRBV7-9; length: 15; J: TRBJ1-2; D: TRBD1; DNA: TGTGCCAGCAGCTCGGACAGGGAATACACCTATGGCTACACCTTC; CDR3: CASSSDREYTYGYTF
size: -; V: TRBV28; length: 16; J: TRBJ2-1; D: -; DNA: TGTGCCAGCAGTTCCTACCTGGGACTGCAATACAATGAGCAGTTCTTC; CDR3: CASSSYLGLQYNEQFF
size: -; V: TRBV11-2; length: 15; J: TRBJ2-3; D: -; DNA: TGTGCCAGCAGCTTCGGCGGGGTAATCACAGATACGCAGTATTTT; CDR3: CASSFGGVITDTQYF
size: -; V: TRBV2; length: 14; J: TRBJ1-1; D: TRBD1; DNA: TGTGCCAGCAGCCAGGACAGGATAAACACTGAAGCTTTCTTT; CDR3: CASSQDRINTEAFF
size: once; V: TRBV5-4; length: 14; J: TRBJ2-7; D: TRBD1; DNA: TGTGCCAGCAGCCCGAGACAGGGGCTCTACGAGCAGTACTTC; CDR3: CASSPRQGLYEQYF
size: -; V: TRBV29-1; length: 13; J: TRBJ2-1; D: -; DNA: TGCAGCGTTGATCAGGGTCACTACAATGAGCAGTTCTTC; CDR3: CSVDQGHYNEQFF
size: few; V: TRBV15; length: 13; J: TRBJ2-7; D: -; DNA: TGTGCCACCAGCGAGCGCCAAGGGGGCGAGCAGTACTTC; CDR3: CATSERQGGEQYF
size: -; V: TRBV7-9; length: 12; J: TRBJ2-2; D: -; DNA: TGTGCCAGCAGCCCCCCGGCCGGGGAGCTGTTTTTT; CDR3: CASSPPAGELFF
size: -; V: TRBV27; length: 15; J: TRBJ1-6; D: TRBD1; DNA: TGTGCCAGCAGGCCGGACAGGGCGGGGCCCTCACCCCTCCACTTT; CDR3: CASRPDRAGPSPLHF
size: -; V: TRBV7-9; length: 13; J: TRBJ1-3; D: -; DNA: TGTGCCAGCAGCTTATACTCTGGAAACACCATATATTTT; CDR3: CASSLYSGNTIYF
size: -; V: TRBV29-1; length: 13; J: TRBJ1-4; D: -; DNA: TGCAGCGTAGCCGGGACACTGGATGAAAAACTGTTTTTT; CDR3: CSVAGTLDEKLFF
size: -; V: TRBV6-5; length: 12; J: TRBJ2-7; D: -; DNA: TGTGCCAGCACCTTGGGCCCCGACGAGCAGTACTTC; CDR3: CASTLGPDEQYF
size: -; V: TRBV5-6; length: 13; J: TRBJ2-7; D: -; DNA: TGTGCCAGCAGCTTGGTAGGAGTAGGCGAGCAGTACTTC; CDR3: CASSLVGVGEQYF
size: -; V: TRBV5-1; length: 14; J: TRBJ2-1; D: -; DNA: TGCGCCAGCAGCCTAGGACAGAGGCGCAATGAGCAGTTCTTC; CDR3: CASSLGQRRNEQFF
size: -; V: TRBV27; length: 16; J: TRBJ2-7; D: -; DNA: TGTGCCAGCAGTTTCTTAGGACATCCGACAGCCTACGAGCAGTACTTC; CDR3: CASSFLGHPTAYEQYF
size: -; V: TRBV18; length: 11; J: TRBJ2-4; D: -; DNA: TGTGCCAGCTCAGCAGGCGACCAGCTCTACTTC; CDR3: CASSAGDQLYF
size: -; V: TRBV5-1; length: 16; J: TRBJ2-5; D: TRBD2; DNA: TGCGCCAGCAGCGCCTGGGGACTAGGGGATGGAGAGACCCAGTACTTC; CDR3: CASSAWGLGDGETQYF